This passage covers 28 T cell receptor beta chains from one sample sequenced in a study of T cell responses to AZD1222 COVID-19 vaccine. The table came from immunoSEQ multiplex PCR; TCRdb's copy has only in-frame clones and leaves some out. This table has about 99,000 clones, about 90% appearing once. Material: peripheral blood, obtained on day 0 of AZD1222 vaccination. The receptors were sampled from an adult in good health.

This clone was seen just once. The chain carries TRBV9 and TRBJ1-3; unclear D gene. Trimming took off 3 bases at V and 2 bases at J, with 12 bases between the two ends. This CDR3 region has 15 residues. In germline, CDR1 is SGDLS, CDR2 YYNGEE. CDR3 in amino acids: CASSGRIQTGNTIYF. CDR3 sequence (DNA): TGTGCCAGCAGCGGTCGGATTCAGACTGGAAACACCATATATTTT.

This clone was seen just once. The CDR3 nucleotides read TGTGCCAGCAGCCAATTATGGAGCCAAAACAATGAGCAGTTCTTC. Translation gives CASSQLWSQNNEQFF. The V and J genes are TRBV3-1 (or the pseudogene TRBV3-2) and TRBJ2-1, with D hard to call. The CDR3 totals 15 residues. The germline gives CDR1 LGHDT, CDR2 YNNKEL (reference sequence). V dropped 2 bases and J dropped 5 bases, with 13 bases sitting between them.

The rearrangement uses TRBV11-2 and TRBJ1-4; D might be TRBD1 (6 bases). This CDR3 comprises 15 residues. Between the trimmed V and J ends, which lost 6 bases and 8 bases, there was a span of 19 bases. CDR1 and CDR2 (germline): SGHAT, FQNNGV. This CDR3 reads CASSLRGGGGEKLFF. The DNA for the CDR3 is TGTGCCAGCAGTCTCCGCGGTGGGGGCGGGGAAAAACTGTTTTTT.

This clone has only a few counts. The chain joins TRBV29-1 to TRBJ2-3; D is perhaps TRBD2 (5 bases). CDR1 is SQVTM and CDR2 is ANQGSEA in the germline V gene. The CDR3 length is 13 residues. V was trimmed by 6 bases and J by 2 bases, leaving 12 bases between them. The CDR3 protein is CSVGADYTDTQYF. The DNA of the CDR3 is TGCAGCGTGGGAGCAGACTACACAGATACGCAGTATTTT.

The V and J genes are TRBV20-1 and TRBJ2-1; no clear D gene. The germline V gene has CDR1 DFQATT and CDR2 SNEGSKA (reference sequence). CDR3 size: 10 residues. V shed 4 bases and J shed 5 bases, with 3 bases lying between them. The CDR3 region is CSAMDNEQFF. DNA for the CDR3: TGCAGTGCTATGGACAATGAGCAGTTCTTC.

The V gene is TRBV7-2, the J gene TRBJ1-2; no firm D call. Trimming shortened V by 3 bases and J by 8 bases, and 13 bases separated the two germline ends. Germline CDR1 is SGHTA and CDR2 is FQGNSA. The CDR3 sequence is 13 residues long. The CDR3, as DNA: TGTGCCAGCAGCTTGGAAACTGTAGAGGGCTACACCTTC. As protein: CASSLETVEGYTF.

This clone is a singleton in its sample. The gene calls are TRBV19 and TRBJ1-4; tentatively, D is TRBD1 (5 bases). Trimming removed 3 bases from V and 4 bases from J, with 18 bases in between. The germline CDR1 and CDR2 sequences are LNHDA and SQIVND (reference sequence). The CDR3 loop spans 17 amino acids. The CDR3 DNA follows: TGTGCCAGTAGTATCATGGGGCAGGGCGAGGGTAATGAAAAACTGTTTTTT. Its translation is CASSIMGQGEGNEKLFF. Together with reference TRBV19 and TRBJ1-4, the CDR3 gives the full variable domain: DGGITQSPKYLFRKEGQNVTLSCEQNLNHDAMYWYRQDPGQGLRLIYYSQIVNDFQKGDIAEGYSVSREKKESFPLTVTSAQKNPTAFYLCASSIMGQGEGNEKLFFGSGTQLSVL.

CDR3 DNA sequence: TGTGCCAGCACCCTAACTACGGGGCTGGGGGCCAAAAACATTCAGTACTTC. This sequence encodes CASTLTTGLGAKNIQYF. The chain combines TRBV11-2 with TRBJ2-4; perhaps D is TRBD1 or TRBD2 (5 bases each). Germline lookup yields CDR1 SGHAT and CDR2 FQNNGV. V was shortened by 7 bases and J by 1 base, with 20 bases between the two germline ends. The CDR3 loop spans 17 amino acids.

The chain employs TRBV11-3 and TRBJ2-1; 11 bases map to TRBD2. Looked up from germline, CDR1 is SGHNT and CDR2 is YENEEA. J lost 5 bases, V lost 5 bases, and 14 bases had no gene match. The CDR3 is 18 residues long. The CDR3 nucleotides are TGTGCCAGCAGCGCCCACCGACTAGCGGGGACTAAAAACAATGAGCAGTTCTTC. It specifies CASSAHRLAGTKNNEQFF.

The CDR3 DNA sequence: TGTGCCAGCAGCTTCTCCCTCGGGACTAGCACAGATACGCAGTATTTT. It specifies CASSFSLGTSTDTQYF. The chain combines TRBV7-2 with TRBJ2-3, with D possibly matching TRBD2 (6 bases). CDR3 length: 16 amino acids. Trimming pared 3 bases from V and 0 bases from J, leaving 13 bases between. CDR1 SGHTA and CDR2 FQGNSA come from the germline V gene.

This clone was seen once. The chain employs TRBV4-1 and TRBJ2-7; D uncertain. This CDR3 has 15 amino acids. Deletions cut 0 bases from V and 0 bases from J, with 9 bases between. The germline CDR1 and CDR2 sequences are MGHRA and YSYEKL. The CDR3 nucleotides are TGCGCCAGCAGCCAAGAATCCCCACCCTCCTACGAGCAGTACTTC. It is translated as CASSQESPPSYEQYF.

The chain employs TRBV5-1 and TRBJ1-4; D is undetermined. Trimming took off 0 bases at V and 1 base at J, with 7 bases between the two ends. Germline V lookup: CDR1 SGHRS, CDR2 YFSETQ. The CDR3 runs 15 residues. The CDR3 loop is CASSLEPGTNEKLFF. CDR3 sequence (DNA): TGCGCCAGCAGCTTGGAGCCGGGAACTAATGAAAAACTGTTTTTT.

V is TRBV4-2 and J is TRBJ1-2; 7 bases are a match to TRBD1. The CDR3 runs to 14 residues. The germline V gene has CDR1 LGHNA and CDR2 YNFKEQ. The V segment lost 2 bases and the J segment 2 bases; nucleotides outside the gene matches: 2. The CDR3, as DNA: TGTGCCAGCAGCCAAAGGGGGCACAACTATGGCTACACCTTC. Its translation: CASSQRGHNYGYTF.

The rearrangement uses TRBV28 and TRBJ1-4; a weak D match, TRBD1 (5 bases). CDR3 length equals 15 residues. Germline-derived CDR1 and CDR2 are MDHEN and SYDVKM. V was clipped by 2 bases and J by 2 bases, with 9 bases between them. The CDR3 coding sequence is TGTGCCAGCAGTTTACAGGGCTCGACTAATGAAAAACTGTTTTTT. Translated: CASSLQGSTNEKLFF.

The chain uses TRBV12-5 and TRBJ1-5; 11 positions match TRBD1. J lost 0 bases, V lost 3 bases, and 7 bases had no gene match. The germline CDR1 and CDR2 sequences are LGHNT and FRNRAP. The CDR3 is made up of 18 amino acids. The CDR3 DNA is TGTGCTAGTGGTTTCCGGGACAGGGGGGGTAATAGCAATCAGCCCCAGCATTTT. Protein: CASGFRDRGGNSNQPQHF.

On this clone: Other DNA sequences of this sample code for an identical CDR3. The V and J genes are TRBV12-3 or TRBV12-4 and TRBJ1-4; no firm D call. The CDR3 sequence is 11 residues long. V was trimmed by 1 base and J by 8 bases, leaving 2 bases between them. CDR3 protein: CASSLGEKLFF. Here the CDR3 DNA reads TGTGCCAGCAGTTTAGGCGAAAAACTGTTTTTT.

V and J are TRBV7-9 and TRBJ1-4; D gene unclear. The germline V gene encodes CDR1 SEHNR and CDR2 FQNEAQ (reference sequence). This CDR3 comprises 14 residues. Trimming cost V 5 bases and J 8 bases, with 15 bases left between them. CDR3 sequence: CASSVQVPEEKLFF. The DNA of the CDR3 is TGTGCCAGCAGCGTACAAGTGCCTGAAGAAAAACTGTTTTTT.

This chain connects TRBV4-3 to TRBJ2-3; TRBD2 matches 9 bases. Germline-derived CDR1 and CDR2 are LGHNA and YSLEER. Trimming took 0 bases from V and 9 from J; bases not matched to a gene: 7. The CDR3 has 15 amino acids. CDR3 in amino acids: CASSQDLLAGPTQYF. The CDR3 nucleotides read TGCGCCAGCAGCCAAGATCTCCTAGCGGGGCCGACGCAGTATTTT.

The DNA for the CDR3 is TGTGCCAGCAGCCATAGACAGGGTGGGGAGCAGTACGTC. Translation: CASSHRQGGEQYV. This sequence joins TRBV3-1 (or the pseudogene TRBV3-2) and TRBJ2-7; TRBD1 matches 7 bases. Germline V gives CDR1 LGHDT, CDR2 YNNKEL (reference sequence). Trimming took 3 bases from V and 7 from J; bases not matched to a gene: 6. This CDR3 region has 13 residues.

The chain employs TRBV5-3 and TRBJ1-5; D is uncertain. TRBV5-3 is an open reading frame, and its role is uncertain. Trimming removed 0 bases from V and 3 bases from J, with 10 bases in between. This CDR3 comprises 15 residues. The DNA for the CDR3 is TGTGCCAGAAGCTTGGGGGTTGGGGTCAATCAGCCCCAGCATTTT. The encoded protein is CARSLGVGVNQPQHF.

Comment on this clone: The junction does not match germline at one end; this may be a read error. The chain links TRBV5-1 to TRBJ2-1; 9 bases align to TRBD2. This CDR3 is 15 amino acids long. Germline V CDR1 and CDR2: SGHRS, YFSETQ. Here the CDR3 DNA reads TGTGCCAGCAGGGATACTAGCGGGTGGTACAATGAGCAGTTCTTC. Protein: CASRDTSGWYNEQFF.

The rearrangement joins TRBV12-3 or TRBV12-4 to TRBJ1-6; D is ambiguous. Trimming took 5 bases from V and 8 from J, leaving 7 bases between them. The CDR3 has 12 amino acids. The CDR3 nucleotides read TGTGCCAGCAGTCCCATGGATTCACCCCTCCACTTT. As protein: CASSPMDSPLHF.

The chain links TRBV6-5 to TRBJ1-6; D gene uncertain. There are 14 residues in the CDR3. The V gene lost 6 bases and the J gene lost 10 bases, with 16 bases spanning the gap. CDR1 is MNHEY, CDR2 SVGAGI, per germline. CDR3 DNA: TGTGCCAGCAGCAAAACGGATATGGGGTCACCCCTCCACTTT. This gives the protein CASSKTDMGSPLHF.

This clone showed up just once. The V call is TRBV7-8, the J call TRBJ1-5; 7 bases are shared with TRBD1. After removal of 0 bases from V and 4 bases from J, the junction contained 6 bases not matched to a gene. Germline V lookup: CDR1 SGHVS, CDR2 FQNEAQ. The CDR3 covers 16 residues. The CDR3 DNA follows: TGTGCCAGCAGCTTAGCGGGGGACAGCGCTAATCAGCCCCAGCATTTT. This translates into CASSLAGDSANQPQHF.

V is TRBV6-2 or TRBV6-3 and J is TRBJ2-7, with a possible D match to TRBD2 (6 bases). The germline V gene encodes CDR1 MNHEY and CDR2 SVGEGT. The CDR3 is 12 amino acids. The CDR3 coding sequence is TGTGCCAGCAGTTACCCGACTGGGAGGTTCCACGTC. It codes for CASSYPTGRFHV.

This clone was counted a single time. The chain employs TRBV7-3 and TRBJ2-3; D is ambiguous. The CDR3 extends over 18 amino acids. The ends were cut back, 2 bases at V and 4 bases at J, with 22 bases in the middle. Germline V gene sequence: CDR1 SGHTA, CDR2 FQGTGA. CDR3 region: CASSLGLVTDTSADTQYF. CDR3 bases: TGTGCCAGCAGCTTAGGTTTGGTTACCGATACGAGCGCAGATACGCAGTATTTT. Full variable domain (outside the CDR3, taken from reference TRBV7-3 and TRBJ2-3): GAGVSQTPSNKVTEKGKYVELRCDPISGHTALYWYRQSLGQGPEFLIYFQGTGAADDSGLPNDRFFAVRPEGSVSTLKIQRTERGDSAVYLCASSLGLVTDTSADTQYFGPGTRLTVL.

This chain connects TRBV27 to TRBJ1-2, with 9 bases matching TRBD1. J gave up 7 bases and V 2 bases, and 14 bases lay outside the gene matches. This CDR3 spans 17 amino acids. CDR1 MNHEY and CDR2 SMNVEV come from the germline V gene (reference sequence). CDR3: CASSLKAGQGRMTGYTF. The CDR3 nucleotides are TGTGCCAGCAGTTTAAAAGCTGGACAGGGGAGGATGACTGGCTACACCTTC.

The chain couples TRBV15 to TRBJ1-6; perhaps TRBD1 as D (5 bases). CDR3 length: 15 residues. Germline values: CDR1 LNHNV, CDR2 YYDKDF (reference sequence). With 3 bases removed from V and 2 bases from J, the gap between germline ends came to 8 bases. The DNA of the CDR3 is TGTGCCACCAGCAGGCAGGGCCCCTATAATTCACCCCTCCACTTT. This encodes CATSRQGPYNSPLHF.